This T cell receptor beta chain was sequenced during a study of blood T cell repertoires in COVID-19. Study-wide context: The study drew acute and convalescent COVID-19 samples from the United States, Italy and Spain.

The CDR3 length is 16 residues. Germline lookup yields CDR1 LGHDT and CDR2 YNNKEL (reference sequence). V gave up 3 bases and J gave up 4 bases; unmatched junction bases: 11. Authors' analysis steps: Estimation of nucleated cell counts relied on the amplification of reference gene primers. Repertoires were generated with immunoSEQ multiplex PCR, while TCRdb's copy carries only in-frame clones and drops some. From that table come the V and J calls and clone size; the DNA was used to work out D and trimming. The table shows 150,000 or so clones, with roughly 83% occurring only once. This clone was seen a single time. Participant ages covered roughly 18 to 89 years across about 22 US areas. Within the 2 weeks before study entry, each person in the exposed group met a COVID-19 case.

Input material: PBMCs or T cells enriched from blood (not recorded which). V usage is TRBV3-1 (or the pseudogene TRBV3-2) and J usage is TRBJ1-2; 7 bases align to TRBD1. The TCR was taken from an older man who had been exposed to COVID-19. CDR3 nucleotides: TGTGCCAGCAGCCAGTTGTGGGACAGAACTGGCTATGGCTACACCTTC. Translating it yields CASSQLWDRTGYGYTF.